These 25 T cell receptor beta chains came from one sample sequenced in a study of T cells in Graves' hyperthyroidism and ophthalmopathy. From RNA transcripts, TCR beta CDR3 regions were amplified. The TCR CDR3 first-round RT-PCR relied on the HTBI primer set. TCRdb analysed the multiplex PCR reads with MiXCR anew, one entry per CDR3 protein. The sample carries around 570,000 distinct CDR3 sequences, 20% recorded once. The sample was blood. Receptors were obtained from a man between 40 and 49 years old with Graves' ophthalmopathy.

This clonotype was found a few times. The chain links TRBV12-3 or TRBV12-4 to TRBJ2-3, with a tentative D call TRBD2 (7 bases). CDR3 length: 16 amino acids. The V end lost 6 bases, the J end lost 1 base, and 17 bases lay between the germline ends. The CDR3 loop reads CASSNAGGGRTDTQYF. CDR3 nucleotides: TGTGCCAGCAGCAACGCGGGCGGGGGCCGCACAGATACGCAGTATTTT.

V gene TRBV11-2 combines with J gene TRBJ2-1; D assignment may be TRBD1 or TRBD2 (7 bases each). The CDR3 sequence is 22 residues long. V gave up 8 bases and J gave up 4 bases, with 39 bases separating them. CDR1 and CDR2 (germline): SGHAT, FQNNGV. CDR3 bases: TGTGCCAGCGGATACCCCCCTACCGGGACAGCGGGATCCGGAGATCCTTACAATGAGCAGTTCTTC. It translates to CASGYPPTGTAGSGDPYNEQFF.

In this sample, this clonotype turned up many times. This chain uses TRBV7-2 with TRBJ2-5, with D perhaps given as TRBD1 or TRBD2 (5 bases each). The CDR3 runs 13 residues. Germline loops: CDR1 SGHTA, CDR2 FQGNSA. The V and J ends lost 6 bases and 1 base respectively, with 9 bases between them. In DNA, the CDR3 is TGTGCCAGCAGACGGGACCTCCAAGAGACCCAGTACTTC. Amino acids: CASRRDLQETQYF.

The chain couples TRBV7-8 to TRBJ2-6; 7 nucleotides match TRBD1. The CDR3 has 16 amino acids. V lost 5 bases to trimming and J lost 1 base; unmatched junction nucleotides: 5. Per the germline V gene, CDR1 is SGHVS and CDR2 is FQNEAQ. The CDR3, as DNA: TGTGCCAGCAGCCAGCTGACAGGGTCTGGGGCCAACGTCCTGACTTTC. Translating gives CASSQLTGSGANVLTF.

The table lists this clonotype with a few counts. This sequence joins TRBV7-8 and TRBJ1-1, with 7 bases matching TRBD1. CDR1 is SGHVS, CDR2 FQNEAQ, per germline. Trimming removed 5 bases from V and 1 base from J; junction bases left unmatched: 10. This CDR3 region has 16 residues. CDR3 in amino acids: CASSPNYRGGNTEAFF. The CDR3 DNA reads as TGTGCCAGCAGCCCAAACTACAGGGGCGGGAACACTGAAGCTTTCTTT.

This clonotype was seen at least ten times. The J gene is TRBJ1-4, the V gene TRBV12-3 or TRBV12-4, with D unclear. CDR3 length: 15 residues. The germline V and J ends were trimmed by 5 bases and 4 bases, with 14 bases remaining between them. The CDR3 DNA reads as TGTGCCAGCAGTACCCGCTTAGGCGATAATGAAAAACTGTTTTTT. This translates into CASSTRLGDNEKLFF.

This clonotype was detected only a few times. The chain uses TRBV4-3 and TRBJ2-7; no firm D call. V was trimmed by 0 bases and J by 0 bases, leaving 9 bases between them. Germline V gene sequence: CDR1 LGHNA, CDR2 YSLEER. The CDR3 loop spans 15 amino acids. The CDR3 loop is CASSQEGSNSYEQYF. The CDR3 nucleotides are TGCGCCAGCAGCCAAGAAGGTAGTAACTCCTACGAGCAGTACTTC.

This clonotype was observed many times. The rearrangement links TRBV6-2 or TRBV6-3 to TRBJ1-1; TRBD1 is a possible D gene (5 bases). This CDR3 has 18 residues. V was shortened by 4 bases and J by 1 base, with 22 bases between the two germline ends. Germline CDR1 reads MNHEY; CDR2 reads SVGEGT. The CDR3 spells CASSSLTWGLGTNTEAFF. The CDR3 nucleotides read TGTGCCAGCAGTTCCCTAACTTGGGGCCTGGGGACGAACACTGAAGCTTTCTTT.

In this sample, this clonotype turned up many times. The chain recombines TRBV7-2 with TRBJ2-7; no clear D. With 3 bases removed from V and 7 bases from J, the gap between germline ends came to 7 bases. CDR1 and CDR2 from the germline V gene are SGHTA and FQGNSA. CDR3 length: 11 amino acids. The CDR3 sequence: CASSFWEEQYF. DNA for the CDR3: TGTGCCAGCAGCTTCTGGGAAGAGCAGTACTTC.

This clonotype was recorded a few times. The CDR3 region has the DNA TGTGCCAGCAGGATCGGGCTAGCGGCCTACGAGCAGTACTTC. Its translation is CASRIGLAAYEQYF. The chain is built from TRBV6-2 or TRBV6-3 and TRBJ2-7, with TRBD2 matching over 7 bases. The CDR3 extends over 14 amino acids. Germline V CDR1 and CDR2: MNHEY, SVGEGT. V dropped 6 bases and J dropped 2; count of bases not matched to a gene: 7.

This chain links TRBV3-1 with TRBJ1-6; D might be TRBD1 (6 bases). Trimming cost V 4 bases and J 10 bases, with 29 bases left between them. The CDR3 is 19 amino acids. Looked up from germline, CDR1 is LGHDT and CDR2 is YNNKEL (reference sequence). The CDR3 DNA follows: TGTGCCAGCAGCCCCTACCTACTAAGGACGGAAAGGGGGGCCTCACCCCTCCACTTT. Translating gives CASSPYLLRTERGASPLHF. The full variable domain, completed using reference TRBV3-1 and TRBJ1-6, is DTAVSQTPKYLVTQMGNDKSIKCEQNLGHDTMYWYKQDSKKFLKIMFSYNNKELIINETVPNRFSPKSPDKAHLNLHINSLELGDSAVYFCASSPYLLRTERGASPLHFGNGTRLTVT.

The chain recombines TRBV20-1 with TRBJ1-1, with TRBD1 identical over 8 bases. The V segment lost 3 bases and the J segment 0 bases; nucleotides outside the gene matches: 6. The germline V gene has CDR1 DFQATT and CDR2 SNEGSKA (reference sequence). The length of the CDR3 is 15 residues. CDR3 in amino acids: CSASTTGAMNTEAFF. The CDR3 DNA is TGCAGTGCTAGTACGACAGGGGCGATGAACACTGAAGCTTTCTTT.

This clonotype showed up many times. The rearrangement joins TRBV7-8 to TRBJ2-7; D not resolved. The germline V gene has CDR1 SGHVS and CDR2 FQNEAQ. The CDR3 is made up of 15 amino acids. Trimming left V 0 bases short and J 2 bases short, with 11 bases between. CDR3 in amino acids: CASSLASKVTYEQYF. CDR3 coding DNA: TGTGCCAGCAGCTTAGCGTCCAAGGTGACCTACGAGCAGTACTTC.

This clonotype has a handful of counts. The CDR3 DNA sequence: TGTGCCAGTAGTACCGGACAGGGGGCTGGGTTATCCGGGGAGCTGTTTTTT. Its protein product is CASSTGQGAGLSGELFF. The chain combines TRBV19 with TRBJ2-2, with 11 bases lining up with TRBD1. The CDR3 runs to 17 residues. V gave up 4 bases and J gave up 6 bases; unmatched junction bases: 10. Germline CDR1 and CDR2: LNHDA and SQIVND (reference sequence).

This clonotype was detected only a few times. The V call is TRBV4-3, the J call TRBJ2-7, with 7 bases aligning to TRBD2. The CDR3 has 15 residues. Per the germline V gene, CDR1 is LGHNA and CDR2 is YSLEER. V shed 1 base, J shed 1 base, and the junction held 4 bases outside the gene matches. The CDR3 sequence is CASSQASGGSYEQYF. DNA for the CDR3: TGCGCCAGCAGCCAAGCGTCGGGGGGATCCTACGAGCAGTACTTC.

This clonotype occurred once. V usage is TRBV5-1 and J usage is TRBJ2-2; a possible D gene is TRBD2 (6 bases). V was shortened by 3 bases and J by 6 bases, with 12 bases between the two germline ends. The CDR3 contains 14 residues. Germline loops: CDR1 SGHRS, CDR2 YFSETQ. CDR3 sequence: CASSSITGAGELFF. CDR3 nucleotides: TGCGCCAGCAGCTCCATTACGGGGGCCGGGGAGCTGTTTTTT.

The chain is built from TRBV7-2 and TRBJ2-6; no firm D call. The CDR3 has 16 amino acids. Trimming removed 3 bases from V and 0 bases from J, with 9 bases in between. Germline V gene data show CDR1 as SGHTA and CDR2 as FQGNSA. This chain's CDR3 is CASSFTLSSGANVLTF. The CDR3 DNA is TGTGCCAGCAGCTTTACCCTGAGCTCTGGGGCCAACGTCCTGACTTTC.

V gene TRBV29-1 combines with J gene TRBJ2-1, with 7 bases identical to TRBD1. Germline CDR1 and CDR2: SQVTM and ANQGSEA. The J segment lost 12 bases and the V segment lost 2 bases, leaving 10 bases of the junction unmatched. The CDR3 runs 13 residues. In nucleotides, the CDR3 is TGCAGCGTTGAATATGGGACAGCCGAGCGGCAGTTCTTC. Residues: CSVEYGTAERQFF.

The table lists this clonotype with many counts. This chain connects TRBV7-8 to TRBJ2-1; 9 bases agree with TRBD2. V lost 4 bases and J lost 8; bases outside the gene matches: 18. CDR3 size: 18 residues. Germline CDR1 reads SGHVS; CDR2 reads FQNEAQ. This chain's CDR3 is CASSSGIPSGEGYDEQFF. The CDR3, as DNA: TGTGCCAGCAGCTCCGGGATCCCTAGCGGGGAGGGTTACGATGAGCAGTTCTTC.

CDR3 sequence (DNA): TGTGCCAGCAGCGTAGCTGTTGCGAAAGTGGGTGAGCAGTTCTTC. Its translation: CASSVAVAKVGEQFF. The gene calls are TRBV9 and TRBJ2-1; D gene ambiguous. Germline CDR1 SGDLS, CDR2 YYNGEE. The CDR3 is made up of 15 amino acids. The V gene lost 0 bases and the J gene lost 9 bases, with 16 bases spanning the gap.

The V call is TRBV20-1, the J call TRBJ1-2, with 7 bases matching TRBD1. Looked up from germline, CDR1 is DFQATT and CDR2 is SNEGSKA (reference sequence). Trimming removed 3 bases from V and 5 bases from J; junction bases left unmatched: 6. The CDR3 contains 13 residues. The DNA for the CDR3 is TGCAGTGCTAGTGGGACAGACGATTATGGCTACACCTTC. Its protein is CSASGTDDYGYTF.

This clonotype was picked up a small number of times. The chain uses TRBV7-2 and TRBJ1-2; D gene uncertain. V was pared by 3 bases and J by 3 bases, with 14 bases between. This CDR3 has 15 residues. Germline V gene data show CDR1 as SGHTA and CDR2 as FQGNSA. The CDR3 is CASSFPLRLDYGYTF. CDR3 nucleotide sequence: TGTGCCAGCAGCTTCCCCCTCAGGCTGGACTATGGCTACACCTTC.

In the case of this clonotype: A single base separates this from a much larger clone, so it may be a read error. The chain joins TRBV20-1 to TRBJ2-7; D perhaps matches TRBD1 (6 bases). This CDR3 has 13 residues. Germline CDR1 reads DFQATT; CDR2 reads SNEGSKA (reference sequence). V was trimmed by 6 bases and J by 2 bases, leaving 14 bases between them. This CDR3 reads CSATAGTTYEQYF. For the CDR3, the DNA is TGCAGTGCAACGGCCGGGACAACCTACGAGCAGTACTTC.

This clonotype was observed a handful of times. The chain links TRBV2 to TRBJ1-4; D gene ambiguous. With 7 bases removed from V and 5 bases from J, the gap between germline ends came to 20 bases. CDR1 is SNHLY and CDR2 is FYNNEI in the germline V gene. CDR3 length: 16 residues. CDR3 sequence reads: CASTPFPSLTNEKLFF. The DNA for the CDR3 is TGTGCCAGCACCCCCTTTCCGAGTCTAACAAATGAAAAACTGTTTTTT.

Only a few counts were recorded for this clonotype. The V gene is TRBV7-2, the J gene TRBJ1-3, with D possibly being TRBD1 (6 bases). The CDR3 loop spans 19 amino acids. The V end was cut by 1 base, the J end by 4 bases, with 23 bases between. Germline V gene data show CDR1 as SGHTA and CDR2 as FQGNSA. The CDR3 sequence is CASSLGIGLGGAGGNTIYF. In DNA form, the CDR3 reads TGTGCCAGCAGCTTAGGAATCGGATTGGGGGGGGCAGGGGGAAACACCATATATTTT.